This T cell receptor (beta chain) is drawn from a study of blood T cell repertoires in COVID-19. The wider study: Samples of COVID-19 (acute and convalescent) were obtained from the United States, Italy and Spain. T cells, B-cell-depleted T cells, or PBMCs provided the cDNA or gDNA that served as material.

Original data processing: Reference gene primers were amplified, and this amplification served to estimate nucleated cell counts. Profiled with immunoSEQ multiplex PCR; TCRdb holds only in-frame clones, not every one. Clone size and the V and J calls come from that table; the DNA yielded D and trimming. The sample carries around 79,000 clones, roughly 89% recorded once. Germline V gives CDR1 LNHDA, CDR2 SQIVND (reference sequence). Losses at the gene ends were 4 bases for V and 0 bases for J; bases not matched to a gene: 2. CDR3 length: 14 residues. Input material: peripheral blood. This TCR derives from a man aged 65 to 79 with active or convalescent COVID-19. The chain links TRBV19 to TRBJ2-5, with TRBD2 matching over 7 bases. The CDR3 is CASSTGTNQETQYF. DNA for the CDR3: TGTGCCAGTAGTACAGGGACTAACCAAGAGACCCAGTACTTC.